This T cell receptor beta chain was found in a study of Graves' ophthalmopathy and Graves' hyperthyroidism. Study information: Researchers obtained peripheral blood at initial diagnosis, before any treatment had begun.

Patients were diagnosed from clinical symptoms, serum thyroxine, TRAb, thyroid ultrasound and orbital computed tomography. Regarding the study as a whole: A model of 13 signatures distinguished ophthalmopathy from stable hyperthyroidism at approximately 89% sensitivity and 81.08% specificity.

From RNA, the CDR3 regions of TCR beta chains were amplified and sequenced. A first-round RT-PCR used HTBI primers, followed by a second-round multiplex PCR. TCRdb reprocessed the multiplex PCR reads with MiXCR, giving one entry per CDR3 protein. The sample includes hundreds of thousands of distinct CDR3 sequences, about two fifths of them seen just once. The germline V gene has CDR1 SEHNR and CDR2 FQNEAQ (reference sequence). There are 15 residues in the CDR3. This clonotype occurred many times. Antigen unknown. One end of the junction fails to match germline, which may point to a read error. The clonotype comes from an adult man with Graves' ophthalmopathy. The chain links TRBV7-9 to TRBJ1-4; TRBD1 aligns across 11 bases. Input material: peripheral blood. This CDR3 is CASSLGQGVSEELFF. The CDR3 nucleotides read TGTGCCAGCAGCTTGGGACAGGGGGTATCTGAAGAACTGTTTTTT.